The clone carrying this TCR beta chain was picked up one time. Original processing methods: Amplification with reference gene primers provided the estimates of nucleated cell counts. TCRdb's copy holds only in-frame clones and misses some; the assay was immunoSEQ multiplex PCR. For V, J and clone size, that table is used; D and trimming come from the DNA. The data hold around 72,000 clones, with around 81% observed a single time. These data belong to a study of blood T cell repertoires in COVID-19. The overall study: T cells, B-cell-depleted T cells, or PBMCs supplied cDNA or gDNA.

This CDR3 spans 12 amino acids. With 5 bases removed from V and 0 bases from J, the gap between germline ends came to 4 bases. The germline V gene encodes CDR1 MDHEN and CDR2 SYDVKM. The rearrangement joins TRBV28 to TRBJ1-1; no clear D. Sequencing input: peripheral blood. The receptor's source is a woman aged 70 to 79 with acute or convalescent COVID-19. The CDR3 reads CASSVVNTEAFF. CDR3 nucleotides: TGTGCCAGCAGTGTAGTGAACACTGAAGCTTTCTTT.